The 8 T cell receptor beta chains below come from one sample, sequenced in a study of beta chain features in type 1 diabetes (dated 2018 in TCRdb). Libraries were constructed by the immunoSEQ multiplex PCR assay. The entire isolated RNA was reverse transcribed using the High Capacity cDNA Reverse Transcription Kit, and thus expressed TCRB transcripts were sequenced. TCRdb stores this immuneACCESS table with in-frame sequences only. Part of the clones is absent; in the studies checked, under half of the shortfall reflects unresolved V genes, and no reason is known for the rest. The sample table lists 140,000 to 150,000 clones, roughly a tenth of them with a count of one. The top ten constitute 1% to 1.5% of the sample. The material sequenced was naive CD4+ T cells from blood. The cell subset or site label for this specimen denotes: true naive CD4+ T cells. Source of these receptors: a man between 18 and 35 years old in good health.

This clone showed up just a few times. The V call is TRBV7-2, the J call TRBJ2-7; tentative D call: TRBD1 (5 bases). Between the trimmed V and J ends, which lost 3 bases and 3 bases, there was a span of 15 bases. The CDR3 totals 15 residues. Germline V CDR1 and CDR2: SGHTA, FQGNSA. The CDR3, as DNA: TGTGCCAGCAGCTTGGGGCAGGGTTTCCTCTACGAGCAGTACTTC. It codes for CASSLGQGFLYEQYF.

This clone was seen a few times. V is TRBV7-8 and J is TRBJ2-5, with D uncertain. Germline CDR1 reads SGHVS; CDR2 reads FQNEAQ. The V end lost 3 bases, the J end lost 5 bases, and 7 bases lay between the germline ends. The CDR3 spans 12 residues. The CDR3 DNA reads as TGTGCCAGCAGCTTCCACATGGAGACCCAGTACTTC. Protein sequence: CASSFHMETQYF.

This clone was recorded a few times. V and J are TRBV28 and TRBJ1-2, with a tentative D call TRBD1 (5 bases). CDR1 and CDR2 from the germline V gene are MDHEN and SYDVKM. V was cut by 6 bases and J by 2 bases, with 19 bases left in between. This CDR3 is built from 16 residues. CDR3: CASSRPSFRENYGYTF. In DNA form, the CDR3 reads TGTGCCAGCAGCCGACCCTCCTTCAGGGAAAACTATGGCTACACCTTC.

The chain links TRBV6-5 to TRBJ2-2, with 8 nucleotides matching TRBD2. CDR3 size: 14 residues. Germline CDR1 and CDR2: MNHEY and SVGAGI. V shed 7 bases and J 4 bases; nucleotides not matched to a gene: 5. CDR3 bases: TGTGCCAGCAACGGGGGGGGCGGCACCGGGGAGCTGTTTTTT. This translates into CASNGGGGTGELFF.

The chain is built from TRBV5-4 and TRBJ2-5, with 15 positions matching TRBD2. The CDR3 is 17 amino acids. Germline trimming cut 4 bases from V and 1 base from J; bases unmatched to any gene: 5. Germline V gives CDR1 SGHNT, CDR2 YYREEE (reference sequence). In DNA, the CDR3 is TGTGCCAGCAGCGCAGGACTAGCGGGGGGGTTCCAAGAGACCCAGTACTTC. Its protein product is CASSAGLAGGFQETQYF.

In this sample, this clone turned up a few times. The J gene is TRBJ2-1, the V gene TRBV7-2; D is possibly TRBD2 (6 bases). The ends were cut back, 4 bases at V and 0 bases at J, with 19 bases in the middle. CDR1 is SGHTA and CDR2 is FQGNSA in the germline V gene. The CDR3 has 18 amino acids. DNA of the CDR3: TGTGCCAGCAGCTCAAGGACCGGGACTCTAAGCTCCTACAATGAGCAGTTCTTC. Protein product: CASSSRTGTLSSYNEQFF.

The sample holds a few counts of this clone. The chain employs TRBV18 and TRBJ1-1, with a tentative D call TRBD1 (5 bases). Trimming removed 3 bases from V and 0 bases from J, with 23 bases in between. This CDR3 contains 19 residues. The germline V gene encodes CDR1 KGHSH and CDR2 LQKENI. CDR3 sequence reads: CASSPTYVDSPSMNTEAFF. The CDR3 nucleotides read TGTGCCAGCTCACCGACTTACGTAGACAGCCCCTCGATGAACACTGAAGCTTTCTTT.

This clone has just a few counts. V is TRBV7-3 and J is TRBJ2-7, with D uncertain. CDR1 and CDR2 (germline): SGHTA, FQGTGA. CDR3 length: 14 amino acids. The V gene lost 1 base and the J gene lost 2 bases, with 9 bases spanning the gap. CDR3 coding DNA: TGTGCCAGCAGCTTAAACGGCAGGACCTACGAGCAGTACTTC. Amino acids: CASSLNGRTYEQYF.